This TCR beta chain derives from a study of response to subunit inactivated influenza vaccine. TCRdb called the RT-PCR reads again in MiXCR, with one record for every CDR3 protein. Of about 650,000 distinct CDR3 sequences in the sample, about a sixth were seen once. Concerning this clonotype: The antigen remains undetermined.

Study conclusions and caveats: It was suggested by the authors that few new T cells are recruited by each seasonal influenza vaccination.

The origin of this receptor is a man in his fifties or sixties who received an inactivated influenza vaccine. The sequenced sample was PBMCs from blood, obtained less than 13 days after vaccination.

The CDR3 sequence is CSARDREGSQETQYF. The CDR3 nucleotides read TGCAGTGCTAGAGACCGGGAGGGGAGCCAAGAGACCCAGTACTTC. V gene TRBV20-1 combines with J gene TRBJ2-5; 8 bases map to TRBD2. Germline-derived CDR1 and CDR2 are DFQATT and SNEGSKA (reference sequence). The CDR3 length is 15 residues. With V trimmed by 0 bases and J by 1 base, 4 bases remained unmatched.